Listed below are T cell receptor beta chains from one sample, sequenced in a study of cytomegalovirus exposure and HLA in healthy donors. Data came from immunoSEQ multiplex PCR; TCRdb stores just in-frame clones and leaves some out. The table lists about 150,000 clones, less than 85% of them singletons, with under 2.5% in the top ten. Sequenced: PBMCs. Receptors were obtained from a woman aged 55-69 years in good health and CMV-seropositive. Each CDR3 is given without its conserved first and last residue.

TRBV5-1	TRBJ2-1	ASSLTSGRVGEQF
TRBV30	TRBJ1-2	AWSRDSDYGYT
TRBV19	TRBJ2-1	ASRTSGRALEQF
TRBV29-1	TRBJ1-1	SGGLPGTRNTEAF
TRBV5-1	TRBJ1-5	ASSLGDYSNQPQH
TRBV9	TRBJ1-1	ASSVAPLTGNTEAF
TRBV4-1	TRBJ2-7	ASSQVVSLSYEQY
TRBV29-1	TRBJ2-4	SVEQGSSKNIQY
TRBV9	TRBJ2-1	ASSQDGLSFEQF
TRBV5-1	TRBJ2-5	ASKGVGETQY
TRBV6-5	TRBJ1-6	ASRRQDNSPLH
TRBV6-1	TRBJ1-1	ASSLSGGNTEAF
TRBV18	TRBJ1-4	ASSPAGQYNEKLF
TRBV9	TRBJ1-1	ASSAHGGGAAVVTEAF
TRBV30	TRBJ1-4	AWGIREKLF
TRBV18	TRBJ2-7	ASSPNGRSYEQY
TRBV19	TRBJ1-2	ASTGQGGGYT
TRBV10-3	TRBJ2-6	AIRSSGANVLT
TRBV27	TRBJ2-7	ASSLLRSGGPYEQY
TRBV6-5	TRBJ1-5	ASSPAGRNQPQH
TRBV27	TRBJ1-1	ASSRQAGVNTEAF
TRBV5-4	TRBJ2-1	ASSPSWQGFSEQF
TRBV13	TRBJ2-7	ASSPQGDGSYEQY
TRBV7-9	TRBJ2-1	ASSLYSGRAGNEQF
TRBV28	TRBJ1-1	ASRHGQGKAF
TRBV19	TRBJ2-5	ASSITGLETQY
TRBV2	TRBJ1-3	ASRGSGSGNTIY
TRBV28	TRBJ2-6	ASRPRDRVSGANVLT
TRBV19	TRBJ1-2	ASRNQGLDYGYT
TRBV5-1	TRBJ1-1	ASSVTVNTEAF
TRBV5-1	TRBJ2-1	ASSSEQGWGMNEQF
TRBV5-4	TRBJ2-7	ASSREGAVYEQY
TRBV18	TRBJ2-7	ASSPPYQRTSEQY
TRBV18	TRBJ2-7	ASSPGTGLTYEQY
TRBV6-4	TRBJ1-3	ASSDQNETELRNTIY
TRBV21-1	TRBJ1-5	ASSILGVQNNQPQH
TRBV4-2	TRBJ2-3	ASSLTRAGVSDTQY
TRBV4-2	TRBJ2-3	ASSLQRLAGTGTDTQY
TRBV28	TRBJ2-7	ASSWTSSYEQY
TRBV2	TRBJ1-1	ASSERQPNYTEAF
TRBV10-3	TRBJ2-7	AIKLDRDRAYEQY
TRBV10-1	TRBJ2-2	ASSESTSGNTGELF
TRBV28	TRBJ1-1	ASSLQGGPTEAF
TRBV11-2	TRBJ2-1	ASSTLTSGRLKNEQF
TRBV14	TRBJ2-7	ASSQDLAFTYEQY
TRBV6-5	TRBJ1-5	ASSYKGDKPQH
TRBV18	TRBJ1-2	ASSPPKTAYGYT